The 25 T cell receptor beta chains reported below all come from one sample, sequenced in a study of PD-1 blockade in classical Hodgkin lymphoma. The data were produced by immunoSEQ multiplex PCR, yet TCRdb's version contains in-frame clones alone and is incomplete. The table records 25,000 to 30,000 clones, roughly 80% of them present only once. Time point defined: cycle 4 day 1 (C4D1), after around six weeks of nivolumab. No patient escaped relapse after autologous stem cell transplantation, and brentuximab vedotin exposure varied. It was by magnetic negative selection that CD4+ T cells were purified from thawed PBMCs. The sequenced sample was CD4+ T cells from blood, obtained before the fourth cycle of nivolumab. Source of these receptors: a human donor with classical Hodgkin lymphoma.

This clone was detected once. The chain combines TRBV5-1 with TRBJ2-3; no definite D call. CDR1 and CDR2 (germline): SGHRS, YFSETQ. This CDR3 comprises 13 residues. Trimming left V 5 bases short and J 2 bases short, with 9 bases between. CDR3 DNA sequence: TGCGCCAGCAGGATCGGTACCACAGATACGCAGTATTTT. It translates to CASRIGTTDTQYF.

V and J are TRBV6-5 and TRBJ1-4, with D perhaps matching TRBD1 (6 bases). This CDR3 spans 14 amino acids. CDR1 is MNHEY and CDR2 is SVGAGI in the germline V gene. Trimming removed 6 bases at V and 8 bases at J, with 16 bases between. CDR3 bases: TGTGCCAGCAGGGAACAGGGCCGGGGAGAAAAACTGTTTTTT. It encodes CASREQGRGEKLFF.

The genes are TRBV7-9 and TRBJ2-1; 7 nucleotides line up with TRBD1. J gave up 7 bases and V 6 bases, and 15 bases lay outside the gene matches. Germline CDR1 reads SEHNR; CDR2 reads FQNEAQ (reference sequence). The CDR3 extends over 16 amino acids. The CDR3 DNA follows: TGTGCCAGCAGTTATACCGGGACAGTAGGTTCAAATGAGCAGTTCTTC. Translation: CASSYTGTVGSNEQFF.

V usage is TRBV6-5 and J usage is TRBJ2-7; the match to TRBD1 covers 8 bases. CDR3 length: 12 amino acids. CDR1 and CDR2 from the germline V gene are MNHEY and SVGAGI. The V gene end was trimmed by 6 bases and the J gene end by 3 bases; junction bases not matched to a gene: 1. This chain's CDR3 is CASRGQGYEQYF. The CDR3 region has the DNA TGTGCCAGCAGAGGACAGGGCTACGAGCAGTACTTC.

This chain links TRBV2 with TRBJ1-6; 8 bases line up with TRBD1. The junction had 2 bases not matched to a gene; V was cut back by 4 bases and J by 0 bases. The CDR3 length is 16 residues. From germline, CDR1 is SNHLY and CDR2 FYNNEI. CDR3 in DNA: TGTGCCAGCAGTGGACAGGGGATCTCCTATAATTCACCCCTCCACTTT. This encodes CASSGQGISYNSPLHF.

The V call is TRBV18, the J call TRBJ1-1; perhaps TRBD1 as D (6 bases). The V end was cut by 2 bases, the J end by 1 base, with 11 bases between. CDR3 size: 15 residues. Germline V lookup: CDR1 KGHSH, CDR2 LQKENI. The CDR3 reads CASSPSLQGNTEAFF. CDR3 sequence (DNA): TGTGCCAGCTCACCATCACTACAGGGGAACACTGAAGCTTTCTTT.

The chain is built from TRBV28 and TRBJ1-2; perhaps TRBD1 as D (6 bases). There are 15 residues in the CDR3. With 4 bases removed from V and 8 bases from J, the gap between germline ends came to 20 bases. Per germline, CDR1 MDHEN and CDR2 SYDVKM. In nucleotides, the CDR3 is TGTGCCAGCAGTTCTTCCGGGACAACCCGTAAAGGCTACACCTTC. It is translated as CASSSSGTTRKGYTF.

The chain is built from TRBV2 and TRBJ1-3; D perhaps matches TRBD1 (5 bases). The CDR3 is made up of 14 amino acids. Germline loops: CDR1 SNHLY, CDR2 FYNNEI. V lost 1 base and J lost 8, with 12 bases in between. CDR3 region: CASSEGRVRDTIYF. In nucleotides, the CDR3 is TGTGCCAGCAGTGAAGGCAGGGTTCGGGACACCATATATTTT.

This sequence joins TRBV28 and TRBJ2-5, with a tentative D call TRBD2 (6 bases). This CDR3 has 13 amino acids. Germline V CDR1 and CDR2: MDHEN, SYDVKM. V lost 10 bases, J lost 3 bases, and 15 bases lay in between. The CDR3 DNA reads TGTGCCATCACAATGCGGGGAAAAGAGACCCAGTACTTC. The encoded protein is CAITMRGKETQYF.

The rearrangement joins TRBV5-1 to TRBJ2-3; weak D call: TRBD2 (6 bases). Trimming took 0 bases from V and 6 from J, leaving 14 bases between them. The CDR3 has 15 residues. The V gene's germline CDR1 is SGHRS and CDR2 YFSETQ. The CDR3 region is CASSLGRGAADTQYF. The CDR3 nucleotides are TGCGCCAGCAGCTTGGGGCGCGGGGCCGCGGATACGCAGTATTTT.

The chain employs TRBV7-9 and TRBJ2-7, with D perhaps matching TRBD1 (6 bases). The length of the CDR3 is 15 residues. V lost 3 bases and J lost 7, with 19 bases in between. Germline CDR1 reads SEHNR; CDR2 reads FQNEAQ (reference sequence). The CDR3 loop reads CASSFVGTGLSEQYF. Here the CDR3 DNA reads TGTGCCAGCAGCTTCGTCGGCACAGGGTTGTCTGAGCAGTACTTC. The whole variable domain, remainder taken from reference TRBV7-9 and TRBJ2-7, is DTGVSQNPRHKITKRGQNVTFRCDPISEHNRLYWYRQTLGQGPEFLTYFQNEAQLEKSRLLSDRFSAERPKGSFSTLEIQRTEQGDSAMYLCASSFVGTGLSEQYFGPGTRLTVT.

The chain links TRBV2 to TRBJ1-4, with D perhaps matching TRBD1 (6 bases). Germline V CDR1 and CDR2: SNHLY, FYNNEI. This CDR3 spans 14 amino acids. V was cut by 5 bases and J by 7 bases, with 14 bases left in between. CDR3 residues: CASSKAGAVEKLFF. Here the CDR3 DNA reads TGTGCCAGCAGTAAGGCAGGGGCTGTTGAAAAACTGTTTTTT.

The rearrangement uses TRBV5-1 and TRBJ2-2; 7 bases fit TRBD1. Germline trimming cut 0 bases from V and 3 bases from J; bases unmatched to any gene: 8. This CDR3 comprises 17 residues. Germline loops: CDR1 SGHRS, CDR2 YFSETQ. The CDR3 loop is CASSLDPTGADTGELFF. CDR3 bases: TGCGCCAGCAGCTTGGACCCTACAGGGGCCGACACCGGGGAGCTGTTTTTT.

CDR3 loop: CASSLAVNTEAFF. CDR3 DNA: TGCGCCAGCAGCTTGGCCGTGAACACTGAAGCTTTCTTT. The V gene is TRBV5-1, the J gene TRBJ1-1; D remains ambiguous. Germline CDR1 is SGHRS and CDR2 is YFSETQ. The length of the CDR3 is 13 residues. Between the trimmed V and J ends, which lost 0 bases and 0 bases, there was a span of 3 bases.

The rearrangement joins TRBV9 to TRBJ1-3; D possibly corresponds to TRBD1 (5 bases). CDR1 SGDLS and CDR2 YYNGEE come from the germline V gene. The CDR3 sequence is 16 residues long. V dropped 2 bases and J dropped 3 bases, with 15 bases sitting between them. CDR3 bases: TGTGCCAGCAGCGTGGGACTCAGGGATCTTGGAAACACCATATATTTT. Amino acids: CASSVGLRDLGNTIYF.

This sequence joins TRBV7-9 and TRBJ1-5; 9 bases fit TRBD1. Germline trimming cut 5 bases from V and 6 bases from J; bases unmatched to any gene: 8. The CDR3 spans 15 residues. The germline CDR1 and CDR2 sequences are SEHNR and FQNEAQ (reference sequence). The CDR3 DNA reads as TGTGCCAGCAGCAAAGGACAGGGGTACTTTCAGCCCCAGCATTTT. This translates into CASSKGQGYFQPQHF.

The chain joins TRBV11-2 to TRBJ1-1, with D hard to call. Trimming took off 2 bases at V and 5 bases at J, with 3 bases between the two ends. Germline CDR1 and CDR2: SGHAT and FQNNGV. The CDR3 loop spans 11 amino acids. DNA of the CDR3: TGTGCCAGCAGCTTAATAACTGAAGCTTTCTTT. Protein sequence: CASSLITEAFF.

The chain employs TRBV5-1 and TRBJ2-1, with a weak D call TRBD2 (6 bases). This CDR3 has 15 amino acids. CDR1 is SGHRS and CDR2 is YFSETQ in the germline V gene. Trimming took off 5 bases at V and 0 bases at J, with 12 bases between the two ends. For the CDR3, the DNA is TGCGCCAGCAGTCGGCTCGGGGGCTCCTACAATGAGCAGTTCTTC. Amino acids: CASSRLGGSYNEQFF.

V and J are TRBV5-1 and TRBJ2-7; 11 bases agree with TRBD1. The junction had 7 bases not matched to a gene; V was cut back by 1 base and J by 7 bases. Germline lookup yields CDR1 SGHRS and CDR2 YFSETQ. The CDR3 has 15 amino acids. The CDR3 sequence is CASSLFGQGAEEQYF. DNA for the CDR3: TGCGCCAGCAGCTTGTTTGGACAGGGGGCGGAAGAGCAGTACTTC.

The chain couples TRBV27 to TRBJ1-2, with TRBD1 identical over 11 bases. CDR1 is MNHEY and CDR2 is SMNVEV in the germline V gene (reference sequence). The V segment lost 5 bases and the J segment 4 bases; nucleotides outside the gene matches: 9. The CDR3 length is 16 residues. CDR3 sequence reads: CASSHYRDRGFYGYTF. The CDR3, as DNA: TGTGCCAGCAGTCACTACCGGGACAGGGGGTTCTATGGCTACACCTTC.

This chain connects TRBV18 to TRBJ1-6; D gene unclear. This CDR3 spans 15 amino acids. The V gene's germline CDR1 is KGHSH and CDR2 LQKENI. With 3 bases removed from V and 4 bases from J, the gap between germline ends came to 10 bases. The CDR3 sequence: CASSPRTDYNSPLHF. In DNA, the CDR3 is TGTGCCAGCTCACCTAGAACAGATTATAATTCACCCCTCCACTTT.

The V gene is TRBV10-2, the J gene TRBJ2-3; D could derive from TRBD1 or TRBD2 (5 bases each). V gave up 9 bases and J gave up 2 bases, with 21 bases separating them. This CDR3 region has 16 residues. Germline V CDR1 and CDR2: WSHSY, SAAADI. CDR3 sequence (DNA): TGCGCCAGTGACTCCCTGGACGGGGCTCTCACAGATACGCAGTATTTT. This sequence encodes CASDSLDGALTDTQYF.

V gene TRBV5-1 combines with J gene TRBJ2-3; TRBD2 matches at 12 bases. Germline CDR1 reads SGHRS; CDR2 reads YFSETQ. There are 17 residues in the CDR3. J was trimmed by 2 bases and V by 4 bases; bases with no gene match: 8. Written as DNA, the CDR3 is TGCGCCAGCAGCCGAGTAGGACTAGCGGGGACCACAGATACGCAGTATTTT. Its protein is CASSRVGLAGTTDTQYF.

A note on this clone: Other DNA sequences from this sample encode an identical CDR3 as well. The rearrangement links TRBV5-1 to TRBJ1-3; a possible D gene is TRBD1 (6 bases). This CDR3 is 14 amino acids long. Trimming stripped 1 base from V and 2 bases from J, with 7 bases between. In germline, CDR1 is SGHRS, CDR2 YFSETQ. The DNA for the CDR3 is TGCGCCAGCAGCTTGACAGGGACTGGAAACACCATATATTTT. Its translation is CASSLTGTGNTIYF.

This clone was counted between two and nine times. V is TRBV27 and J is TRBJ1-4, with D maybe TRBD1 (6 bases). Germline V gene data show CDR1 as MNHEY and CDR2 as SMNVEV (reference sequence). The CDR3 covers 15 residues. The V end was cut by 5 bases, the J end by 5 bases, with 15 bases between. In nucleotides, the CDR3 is TGTGCCAGCAGTCCCCGGACAGTTCGGAATGAAAAACTGTTTTTT. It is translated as CASSPRTVRNEKLFF.